The T cell receptor beta chain under discussion was sequenced for a study of Ad26.COV2.S vaccination and SARS-CoV-2 variants. Study at large: By the intramuscular route, Ad26.COV2.S was given once, or twice 56 days apart.

Sequencing was performed with immunoSEQ multiplex PCR; in TCRdb, only in-frame clones are kept and a portion is missing. The sample comprises roughly 300,000 clones, 88% of which are singletons, and around 6.6% rests with the top ten. This sample's treatment: about 20 received Ad26.COV2.S at low or high dose, single or two shots; 5 received placebo; per-sample allocation not given. Samples came from day 63 after the first vaccine or placebo injection. A Boston adult aged 18-55 years was the donor. V lost 4 bases and J lost 4, with 14 bases in between. In germline, CDR1 is SGHRS, CDR2 YFSETQ. This CDR3 is built from 14 residues.

The sample here was peripheral blood, taken in a trial of Ad26.COV2.S vaccine versus placebo. The chain links TRBV5-1 to TRBJ2-5, with D maybe TRBD1 (6 bases). This sequence was found in a person aged 18-65 years who received the Ad26.COV2.S COVID-19 vaccine or a placebo. The CDR3 DNA is TGCGCCAGCAGCCTGGGACACGGCTTAGAGACCCAGTACTTC. It encodes CASSLGHGLETQYF.